This T cell receptor beta chain was observed in a study of T cell responses to AZD1222 COVID-19 vaccine. Overall study results and limits: Nearly half of spike-specific TCRs reportedly target unmutated variant regions. All repertoire sampling was performed exclusively after the peak T cell response.

Clones were sequenced by immunoSEQ multiplex PCR, and TCRdb holds only the in-frame ones, with some missing. The repertoire includes just over 150,000 clones, 80% to 90% of them detected once, and over 6% sits in the top ten. As for this clone: Its target is unknown.

Trimming pared 3 bases from V and 3 bases from J, leaving 9 bases between. Germline assignment: CDR1 KGHSH and CDR2 LQKENI. The CDR3 spans 13 residues. Sequencing used peripheral blood, obtained after recovery from COVID-19. The V gene is TRBV18, the J gene TRBJ2-7; D is undetermined. This clonotype was obtained from an adult who had recovered from COVID-19. In DNA form, the CDR3 reads TGTGCCAGCTCACCGGATCAGAACTACGAGCAGTACTTC. Translation: CASSPDQNYEQYF. Based on the CDR3 plus reference TRBV18 and TRBJ2-7, the full variable domain is NAGVMQNPRHLVRRRGQEARLRCSPMKGHSHVYWYRQLPEEGLKFMVYLQKENIIDESGMPKERFSAEFPKEGPSILRIQQVVRGDSAAYFCASSPDQNYEQYFGPGTRLTVT.